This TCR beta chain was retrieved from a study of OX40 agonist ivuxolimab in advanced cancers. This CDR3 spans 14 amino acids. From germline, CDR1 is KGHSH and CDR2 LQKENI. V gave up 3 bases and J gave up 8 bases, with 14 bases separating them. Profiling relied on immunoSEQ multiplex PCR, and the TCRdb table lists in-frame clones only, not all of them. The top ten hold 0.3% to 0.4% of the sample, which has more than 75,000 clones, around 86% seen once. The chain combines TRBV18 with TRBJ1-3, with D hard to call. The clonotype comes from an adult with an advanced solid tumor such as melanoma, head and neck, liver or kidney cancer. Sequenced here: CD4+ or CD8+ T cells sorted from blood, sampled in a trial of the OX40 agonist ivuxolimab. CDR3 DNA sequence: TGTGCCAGCTCACCCCCCTCCGAGGCGGACACCATATATTTT. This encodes CASSPPSEADTIYF.